This T cell receptor (beta chain) was sequenced in a study of cytomegalovirus exposure and HLA in healthy donors. 60 Vbeta and 13 Jbeta primers were used in PCR. TCRdb's copy holds only in-frame clones and misses some; the assay was immunoSEQ multiplex PCR. This sample carries approximately 99,000 clones, around 81% of them seen once, and the ten largest clones take about 4.9%. Trimming took 4 bases from V and 5 from J, leaving 16 bases between them. Per germline, CDR1 SGHKS and CDR2 YYEKEE (reference sequence). This CDR3 comprises 14 residues. This clone was observed a handful of times. V gene TRBV5-5 combines with J gene TRBJ2-7; tentatively, D is TRBD1 (6 bases). This clonotype originated in a man between 40 and 49 years old in good health and CMV-seropositive. Sequenced input: PBMCs. The CDR3 spells CASSARQVLDEQYF. The CDR3 nucleotides read TGTGCCAGCAGCGCCCGACAGGTTCTCGACGAGCAGTACTTC.